The 24 T cell receptor beta chains reported below all come from one sample, sequenced in a study of cytomegalovirus exposure and HLA in healthy donors. Primers: 60 Vbeta forward and 13 Jbeta reverse. Here immunoSEQ multiplex PCR was the method, and the copy in TCRdb shows in-frame clones only, minus some. The sample lists 65,000 to 85,000 clones; around three quarters were seen once. Sequencing was carried out using PBMCs. The receptors here all came from a male donor in good health and CMV-seropositive.

The rearrangement uses TRBV5-1 and TRBJ2-1; TRBD1 is a possible D gene (7 bases). In germline, CDR1 is SGHRS, CDR2 YFSETQ. This CDR3 is built from 15 residues. V gave up 4 bases and J gave up 2 bases, with 13 bases separating them. CDR3 DNA sequence: TGCGCCAGCAGCGGGGGGCAGGGGGCCTACAATGAGCAGTTCTTC. Amino acid sequence: CASSGGQGAYNEQFF.

The chain joins TRBV5-1 to TRBJ1-2, with D unresolved. The CDR3 runs 14 residues. Looked up from germline, CDR1 is SGHRS and CDR2 is YFSETQ. The ends were cut back, 4 bases at V and 2 bases at J, with 12 bases in the middle. The CDR3 region is CASSGEGGNYGYTF. The CDR3, as DNA: TGCGCCAGCAGCGGGGAGGGAGGGAACTATGGCTACACCTTC.

The chain has TRBV12-2 and TRBJ2-7; TRBD2, the table's D call, was not compared with the DNA. TRBV12-2 is tagged as a pseudogene. This CDR3 contains 21 residues. The CDR3 here is CASRLVPPPQGGGDLPYEQYF. The CDR3 nucleotides are TGTGCAAGTCGCTTAGTACCCCCCCCGCAGGGCGGGGGCGATCTACCCTACGAGCAGTACTTC.

The chain employs TRBV4-2 and TRBJ2-6, with a tentative D call TRBD2 (6 bases). The V end lost 4 bases, the J end lost 1 base, and 14 bases lay between the germline ends. Germline-derived CDR1 and CDR2 are LGHNA and YNFKEQ. The CDR3 covers 17 residues. CDR3 in amino acids: CASSPYRRGSGANVLTF. CDR3 coding DNA: TGTGCCAGCAGCCCTTATCGGCGGGGTTCTGGGGCCAACGTCCTGACTTTC.

This clone was observed once. The V gene is TRBV19, the J gene TRBJ1-1; no firm D call. Trimming pared 2 bases from V and 5 bases from J, leaving 15 bases between. In germline, CDR1 is LNHDA, CDR2 SQIVND (reference sequence). The CDR3 extends over 15 amino acids. The CDR3 here is CASSIWEGGKTEAFF. The DNA for the CDR3 is TGTGCCAGTAGTATATGGGAGGGAGGTAAGACTGAAGCTTTCTTT.

The rearrangement joins TRBV2 to TRBJ1-2, with TRBD1 identical over 8 bases. V lost 4 bases and J lost 4; bases outside the gene matches: 5. Germline V lookup: CDR1 SNHLY, CDR2 FYNNEI. The CDR3 has 14 amino acids. CDR3 in DNA: TGTGCCAGCAGTGCCGACAGGGGCGTCTATGGCTACACCTTC. Its translation is CASSADRGVYGYTF.

This sequence joins TRBV5-4 and TRBJ2-3, with TRBD2 matching 12 bases. Germline V lookup: CDR1 SGHNT, CDR2 YYREEE (reference sequence). The CDR3 length is 15 residues. The V segment lost 6 bases and the J segment 2 bases; nucleotides outside the gene matches: 4. CDR3 in DNA: TGTGCCAGCAAAAGGACTAGCGGGGACACAGATACGCAGTATTTT. The encoded protein is CASKRTSGDTDTQYF.

The CDR3 protein is CASSLKLAGDNEQFF. The CDR3 coding sequence is TGTGCCAGCAGCTTAAAGCTAGCGGGGGACAATGAGCAGTTCTTC. This chain links TRBV11-2 with TRBJ2-1; 10 nucleotides line up with TRBD2. The V gene's germline CDR1 is SGHAT and CDR2 FQNNGV. This CDR3 contains 15 residues. Losses at the gene ends were 2 bases for V and 5 bases for J; bases not matched to a gene: 3.

The CDR3 coding sequence is TGTGCCAGCAGTTACTCGATGGGCAAAACTGAAGCTTTCTTT. It codes for CASSYSMGKTEAFF. The V and J genes are TRBV6-5 and TRBJ1-1; unclear D gene. The CDR3 totals 14 residues. Trimming shortened V by 0 bases and J by 5 bases, and 10 bases separated the two germline ends. Germline CDR1 is MNHEY and CDR2 is SVGAGI.

This chain joins TRBV6-1 and TRBJ2-7; D unclear. The CDR3 is made up of 13 amino acids. V lost 2 bases and J lost 2, with 7 bases in between. Germline CDR1 reads MNHNS; CDR2 reads SASEGT. CDR3: CASSEIHPYEQYF. For the CDR3, the DNA is TGTGCCAGCAGTGAAATCCATCCCTACGAGCAGTACTTC.

The rearrangement links TRBV5-4 to TRBJ2-3, with 13 bases that match TRBD2. The germline CDR1 and CDR2 sequences are SGHNT and YYREEE (reference sequence). There are 15 residues in the CDR3. Trimming at V came to 2 bases and at J to 5 bases, leaving 2 bases not matched to a gene. CDR3 in amino acids: CASSFRTSGGDTQYF. The CDR3 nucleotides read TGTGCCAGCAGCTTTAGGACTAGCGGGGGAGATACGCAGTATTTT.

The chain carries TRBV4-3 and TRBJ2-7; 7 nucleotides match TRBD1. The CDR3 is 15 amino acids. Germline lookup yields CDR1 LGHNA and CDR2 YSLEER. V lost 3 bases, J lost 4 bases, and 9 bases stayed unmatched. The chain's CDR3 is CASSQGQRLRYEQYF. CDR3 DNA sequence: TGCGCCAGCAGCCAGGGACAGAGGCTGCGATACGAGCAGTACTTC.

The chain combines TRBV4-2 with TRBJ2-4, with D possibly matching TRBD2 (5 bases). Germline loops: CDR1 LGHNA, CDR2 YNFKEQ. V lost 0 bases to trimming and J lost 10 bases, with 13 bases between them. This CDR3 has 14 residues. For the CDR3, the DNA is TGTGCCAGCAGCCAAGATTACACCTCGGGGATTCAGTACTTC. Residues: CASSQDYTSGIQYF.

Only one count was recorded for this clone. The chain uses TRBV11-2 and TRBJ2-2; 11 bases are a match to TRBD2. J gave up 4 bases and V 6 bases, and 7 bases lay outside the gene matches. CDR1 is SGHAT, CDR2 FQNNGV, per germline. This CDR3 has 16 residues. CDR3 coding DNA: TGTGCCAGCAGGCGCACTAGCGGGAGCGTCACCGGGGAGCTGTTTTTT. Translating it yields CASRRTSGSVTGELFF.

This chain connects TRBV5-1 to TRBJ1-2, with 7 bases aligning to TRBD1. V was clipped by 3 bases and J by 1 base; unmatched bases: 6. The CDR3 length is 15 residues. Germline loops: CDR1 SGHRS, CDR2 YFSETQ. CDR3 region: CASSYDGTVNYGYTF. The DNA of the CDR3 is TGCGCCAGCAGCTACGACGGGACAGTTAACTATGGCTACACCTTC.

The chain has TRBV2 and TRBJ2-5; possibly TRBD2 for D (5 bases). The CDR3 is 13 amino acids. Trimming stripped 7 bases from V and 4 bases from J, with 13 bases between. Germline V CDR1 and CDR2: SNHLY, FYNNEI. Written as DNA, the CDR3 is TGTGCCAGCACTGGAGGTTTGGGAGAGACCCAGTACTTC. It specifies CASTGGLGETQYF.

This sequence joins TRBV18 and TRBJ1-1; TRBD1 matches at 7 bases. The CDR3 totals 13 residues. Germline CDR1 and CDR2: KGHSH and LQKENI. Trimming took 6 bases from V and 4 from J; bases not matched to a gene: 5. The CDR3 DNA sequence: TGTGCCAGCTCGAGACAGGGTAGCACTGAAGCTTTCTTT. The encoded protein is CASSRQGSTEAFF.

V is TRBV19 and J is TRBJ1-5; the D gene is possibly TRBD1 (5 bases). Trimming took off 4 bases at V and 4 bases at J, with 20 bases between the two ends. This CDR3 is 17 amino acids long. CDR1 and CDR2 from the germline V gene are LNHDA and SQIVND (reference sequence). CDR3 loop: CASSTPPGSGSNQPQHF. CDR3 coding DNA: TGTGCCAGTAGTACCCCCCCAGGGTCCGGGAGTAATCAGCCCCAGCATTTT.

In this sample, this clone turned up a few times. V is TRBV19 and J is TRBJ2-1, with a weak D call TRBD1 (6 bases). The germline gives CDR1 LNHDA, CDR2 SQIVND (reference sequence). The V end was cut by 4 bases, the J end by 9 bases, with 22 bases between. This CDR3 comprises 16 residues. CDR3 sequence: CASSKGGRGRLAEQFF. CDR3 sequence (DNA): TGTGCCAGTAGTAAGGGCGGCAGGGGTCGGTTGGCTGAGCAGTTCTTC.

This clone has more than one count but fewer than ten. The chain carries TRBV7-3 and TRBJ2-1, with D possibly matching TRBD1 (5 bases). The CDR3 is 13 residues long. Looked up from germline, CDR1 is SGHTA and CDR2 is FQGTGA. V was pared by 2 bases and J by 7 bases, with 9 bases between. In nucleotides, the CDR3 is TGTGCCAGCAGCTTATCAGGGTTTAATGAGCAGTTCTTC. Translated: CASSLSGFNEQFF.

V usage is TRBV2 and J usage is TRBJ1-6; TRBD1 matches 7 bases. The germline V gene has CDR1 SNHLY and CDR2 FYNNEI. This CDR3 comprises 14 residues. Germline trimming cut 2 bases from V and 6 bases from J; bases unmatched to any gene: 1. The CDR3 coding sequence is TGTGCCAGCAGTGAACGGGACAGTAATTCACCCCTCCACTTT. Its protein product is CASSERDSNSPLHF.

The chain carries TRBV9 and TRBJ2-7; 7 positions agree with TRBD1. This CDR3 comprises 13 residues. Trimming cost V 4 bases and J 9 bases; bases outside gene matches: 10. The V gene's germline CDR1 is SGDLS and CDR2 YYNGEE. CDR3 in amino acids: CASSPGTAWGQYF. The DNA of the CDR3 is TGTGCCAGCAGCCCCGGGACAGCGTGGGGGCAGTACTTC.

V and J are TRBV6-5 and TRBJ1-1; the match to TRBD1 covers 8 bases. Germline V gives CDR1 MNHEY, CDR2 SVGAGI. Germline trimming cut 4 bases from V and 3 bases from J; bases unmatched to any gene: 1. This CDR3 spans 13 amino acids. CDR3 sequence (DNA): TGTGCCAGCAGTTCCAGGGGGCACACTGAAGCTTTCTTT. Its protein product is CASSSRGHTEAFF.

Only one count was recorded for this clone. The rearrangement uses TRBV12-5 and TRBJ1-2; 8 bases fit TRBD1. V lost 6 bases and J lost 8; bases outside the gene matches: 17. Germline-derived CDR1 and CDR2 are LGHNT and FRNRAP. This CDR3 has 16 residues. Here the CDR3 reads CASGGSGGAPWRGYTF. Here the CDR3 DNA reads TGTGCTAGTGGGGGCTCAGGGGGCGCCCCGTGGAGGGGCTACACCTTC.